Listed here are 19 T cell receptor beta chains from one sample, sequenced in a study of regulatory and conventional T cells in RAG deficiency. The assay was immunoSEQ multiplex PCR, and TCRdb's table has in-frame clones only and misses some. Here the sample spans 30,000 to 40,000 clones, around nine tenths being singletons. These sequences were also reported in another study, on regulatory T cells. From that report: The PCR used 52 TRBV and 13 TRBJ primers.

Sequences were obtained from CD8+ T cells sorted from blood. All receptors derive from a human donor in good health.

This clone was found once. The CDR3 DNA follows: TGTGCCAGCAGCTCCAGACAGGGGGGCTACGAGCAGTACTTC. Translating gives CASSSRQGGYEQYF. The V and J genes are TRBV13 and TRBJ2-7; 9 nucleotides line up with TRBD1. This CDR3 contains 14 residues. The V gene's germline CDR1 is PRHDT and CDR2 FYEKMQ (reference sequence). V gave up 4 bases and J gave up 3 bases; unmatched junction bases: 4.

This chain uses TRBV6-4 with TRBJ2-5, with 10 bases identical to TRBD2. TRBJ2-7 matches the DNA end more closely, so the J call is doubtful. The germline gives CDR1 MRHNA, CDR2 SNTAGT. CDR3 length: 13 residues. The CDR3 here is CASSVAGGYEQYF. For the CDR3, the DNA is TGTGCCAGCAGTGTAGCGGGAGGCTACGAGCAGTACTTC.

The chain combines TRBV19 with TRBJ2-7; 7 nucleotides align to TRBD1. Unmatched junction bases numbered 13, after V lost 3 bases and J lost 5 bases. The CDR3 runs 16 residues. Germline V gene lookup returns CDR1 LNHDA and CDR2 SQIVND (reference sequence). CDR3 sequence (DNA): TGTGCCAGTAGTATCGAAACAAGGACAGGTCTTAACGAGCAGTACTTC. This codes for CASSIETRTGLNEQYF.

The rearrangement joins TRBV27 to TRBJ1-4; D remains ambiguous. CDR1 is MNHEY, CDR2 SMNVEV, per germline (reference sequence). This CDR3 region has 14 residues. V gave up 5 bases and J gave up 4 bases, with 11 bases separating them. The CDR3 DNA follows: TGTGCCAGCAGTCCTTCAGGTCATAATGAAAAACTGTTTTTT. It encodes CASSPSGHNEKLFF. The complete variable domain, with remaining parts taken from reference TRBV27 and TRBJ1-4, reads EAQVTQNPRYLITVTGKKLTVTCSQNMNHEYMSWYRQDPGLGLRQIYYSMNVEVTDKGDVPEGYKVSRKEKRNFPLILESPSPNQTSLYFCASSPSGHNEKLFFGSGTQLSVL.

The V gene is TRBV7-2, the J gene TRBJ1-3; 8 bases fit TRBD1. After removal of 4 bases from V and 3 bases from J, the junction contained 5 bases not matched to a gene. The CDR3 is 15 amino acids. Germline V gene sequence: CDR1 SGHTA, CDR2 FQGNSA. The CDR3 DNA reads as TGTGCCAGCAGCTACGGACAGGGAGGTGGAAACACCATATATTTT. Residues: CASSYGQGGGNTIYF.

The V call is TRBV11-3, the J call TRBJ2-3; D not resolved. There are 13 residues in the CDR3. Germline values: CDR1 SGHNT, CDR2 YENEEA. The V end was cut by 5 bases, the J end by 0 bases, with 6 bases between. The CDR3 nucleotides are TGTGCCAGCAGCAAGGACAGCACAGATACGCAGTATTTT. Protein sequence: CASSKDSTDTQYF. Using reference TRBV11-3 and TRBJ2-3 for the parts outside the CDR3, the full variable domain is EAGVVQSPRYKIIEKKQPVAFWCNPISGHNTLYWYLQNLGQGPELLIRYENEEAVDDSQLPKDRFSAERLKGVDSTLKIQPAELGDSAVYLCASSKDSTDTQYFGPGTRLTVL.

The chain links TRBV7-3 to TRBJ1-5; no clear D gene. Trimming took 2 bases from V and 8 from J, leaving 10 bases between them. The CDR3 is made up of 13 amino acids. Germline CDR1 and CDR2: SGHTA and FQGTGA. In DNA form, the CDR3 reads TGTGCCAGCAGCTTAGGTCCCCTGAAGCCCCAGCATTTT. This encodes CASSLGPLKPQHF.

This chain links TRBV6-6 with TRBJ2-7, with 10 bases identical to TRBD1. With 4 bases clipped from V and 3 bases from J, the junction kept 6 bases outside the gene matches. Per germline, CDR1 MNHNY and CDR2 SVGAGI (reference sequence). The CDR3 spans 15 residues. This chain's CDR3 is CASSFPGTGVYEQYF. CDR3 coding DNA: TGTGCCAGCAGTTTTCCGGGGACAGGGGTCTACGAGCAGTACTTC.

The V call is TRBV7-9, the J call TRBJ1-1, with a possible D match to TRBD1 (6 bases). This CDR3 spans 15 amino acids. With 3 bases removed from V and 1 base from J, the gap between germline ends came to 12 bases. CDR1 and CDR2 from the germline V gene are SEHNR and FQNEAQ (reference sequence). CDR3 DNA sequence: TGTGCCAGCAGCTTGGTAAGGACAGCGAACACTGAAGCTTTCTTT. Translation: CASSLVRTANTEAFF.

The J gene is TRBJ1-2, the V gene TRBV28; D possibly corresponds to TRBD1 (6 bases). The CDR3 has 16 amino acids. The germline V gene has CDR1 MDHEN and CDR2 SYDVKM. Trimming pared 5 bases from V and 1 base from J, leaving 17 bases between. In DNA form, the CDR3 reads TGTGCCAGCAGTCGTTTTTCAGGGGAGGGTAACTATGGCTACACCTTC. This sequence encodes CASSRFSGEGNYGYTF.

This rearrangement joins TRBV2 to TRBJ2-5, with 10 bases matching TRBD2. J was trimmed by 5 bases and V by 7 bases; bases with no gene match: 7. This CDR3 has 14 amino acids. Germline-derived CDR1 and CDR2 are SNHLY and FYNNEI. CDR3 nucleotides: TGTGCCAGCATGCCGACTAGCGGGTATGAGACCCAGTACTTC. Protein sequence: CASMPTSGYETQYF. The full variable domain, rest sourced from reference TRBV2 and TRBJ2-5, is EPEVTQTPSHQVTQMGQEVILRCVPISNHLYFYWYRQILGQKVEFLVSFYNNEISEKSEIFDDQFSVERPDGSNFTLKIRSTKLEDSAMYFCASMPTSGYETQYFGPGTRLLVL.

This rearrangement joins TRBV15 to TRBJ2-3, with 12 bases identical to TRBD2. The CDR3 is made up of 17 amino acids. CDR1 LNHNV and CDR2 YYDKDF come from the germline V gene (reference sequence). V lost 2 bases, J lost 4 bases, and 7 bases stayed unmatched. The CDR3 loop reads CATSRISSGRAADTQYF. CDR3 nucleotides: TGTGCCACCAGCAGAATATCTAGCGGGAGGGCCGCAGATACGCAGTATTTT.

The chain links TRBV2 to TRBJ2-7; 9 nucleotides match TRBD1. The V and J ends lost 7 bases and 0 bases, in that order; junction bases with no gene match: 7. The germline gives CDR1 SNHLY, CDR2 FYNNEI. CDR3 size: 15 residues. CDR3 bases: TGTGCCAGCAAAAAGTGGACAGGGGACTCCTACGAGCAGTACTTC. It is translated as CASKKWTGDSYEQYF.

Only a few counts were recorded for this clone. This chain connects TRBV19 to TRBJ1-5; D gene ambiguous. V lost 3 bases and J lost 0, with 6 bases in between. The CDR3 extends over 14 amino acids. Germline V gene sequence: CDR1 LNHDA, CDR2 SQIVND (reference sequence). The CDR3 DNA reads TGTGCCAGTAGTATTTGGTCTAGCAATCAGCCCCAGCATTTT. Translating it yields CASSIWSSNQPQHF.

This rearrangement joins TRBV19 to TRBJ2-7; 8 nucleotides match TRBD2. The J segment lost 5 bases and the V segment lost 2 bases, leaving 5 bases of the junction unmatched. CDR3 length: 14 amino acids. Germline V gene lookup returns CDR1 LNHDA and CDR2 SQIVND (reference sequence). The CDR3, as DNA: TGTGCCAGTAGTATACGAGCGGGAGCGGACGAGCAGTACTTC. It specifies CASSIRAGADEQYF.

The CDR3, as DNA: TGTGCCAGCAGAGACAGGCCAGGGACAGACAATGAGCAGTTCTTC. Amino acid sequence: CASRDRPGTDNEQFF. J is TRBJ2-1 and V is TRBV27; 7 bases map to TRBD1. The CDR3 contains 15 residues. Germline-derived CDR1 and CDR2 are MNHEY and SMNVEV (reference sequence). The J segment lost 5 bases and the V segment lost 6 bases, leaving 10 bases of the junction unmatched.

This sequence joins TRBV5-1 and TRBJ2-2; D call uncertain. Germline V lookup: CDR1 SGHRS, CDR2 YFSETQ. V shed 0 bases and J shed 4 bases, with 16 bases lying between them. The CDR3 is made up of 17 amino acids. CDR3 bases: TGCGCCAGCAGCTTGGAGGGTAGTCAGATGGGCACCGGGGAGCTGTTTTTT. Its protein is CASSLEGSQMGTGELFF.

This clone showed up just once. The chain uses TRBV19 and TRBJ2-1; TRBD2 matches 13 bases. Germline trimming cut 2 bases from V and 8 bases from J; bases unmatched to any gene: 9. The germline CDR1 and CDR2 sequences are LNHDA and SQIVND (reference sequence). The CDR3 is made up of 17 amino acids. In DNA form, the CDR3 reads TGTGCCAGTAGTATAACCTCCGGGACTAGCGGGATTTATGAGCAGTTCTTC. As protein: CASSITSGTSGIYEQFF.

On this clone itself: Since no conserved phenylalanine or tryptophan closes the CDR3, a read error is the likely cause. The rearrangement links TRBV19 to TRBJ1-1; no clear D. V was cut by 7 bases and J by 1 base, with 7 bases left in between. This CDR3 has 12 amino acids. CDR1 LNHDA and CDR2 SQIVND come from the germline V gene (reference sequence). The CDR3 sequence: CASNQGNTEAFL. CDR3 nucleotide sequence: TGTGCCAGTAATCAAGGGAACACTGAAGCTTTCCTT.